Below are 24 T cell receptor beta chains sequenced from a single sample in a study of beta chain features in type 1 diabetes. Since all of the isolated RNA was reverse transcribed, expressed TCRB transcripts were what got sequenced. Generated by immunoSEQ multiplex PCR, the TCRdb table keeps only in-frame clones and is missing some. This sample has 350,000 or so clones, with about 20% found just once. Material: naive CD4+ T cells from blood. These receptors were collected from a woman aged 18-35 years in good health.

A few counts support this clone. The V gene is TRBV30, the J gene TRBJ1-3; no firm D call. CDR1 and CDR2 (germline): GTSNPN, SVGIG (reference sequence). This CDR3 region has 14 residues. Trimming removed 2 bases from V and 1 base from J, with 9 bases in between. The CDR3 DNA follows: TGTGCCTGGAGTCCACGGGTTTCTGGAAACACCATATATTTT. Its translation is CAWSPRVSGNTIYF.

The chain links TRBV30 to TRBJ2-1; TRBD1 matches at 8 bases. The ends lost 8 bases at V and 10 bases at J; junction bases unmatched: 13. CDR3 length: 13 amino acids. In germline, CDR1 is GTSNPN, CDR2 SVGIG (reference sequence). As DNA, the CDR3 is TGTGCCGGCGACAGGGGCCGGGGACGGGAGCAGTTCTTC. Residues: CAGDRGRGREQFF.

The V call is TRBV10-3, the J call TRBJ1-6; D ambiguous. CDR3 length: 13 amino acids. CDR1 and CDR2 (germline): ENHRY, SYGVKD. V was cut by 4 bases and J by 9 bases, with 10 bases left in between. The CDR3 coding sequence is TGTGCCATCAGTGGTGTCGAGTTTTCACCCCTCCACTTT. Translating it yields CAISGVEFSPLHF.

V and J are TRBV18 and TRBJ2-5; D possibly corresponds to TRBD1 (6 bases). Germline CDR1 KGHSH, CDR2 LQKENI. CDR3 length: 14 residues. V lost 4 bases, J lost 1 base, and 10 bases lay in between. The DNA for the CDR3 is TGTGCCAGCTCACTTACGGACAGCCAAGAGACCCAGTACTTC. Its translation: CASSLTDSQETQYF.

The CDR3 is CASSSTSGRITDTQYF. DNA of the CDR3: TGTGCCAGCAGCTCCACTAGCGGGAGAATAACAGATACGCAGTATTTT. V usage is TRBV11-3 and J usage is TRBJ2-3; 11 bases align to TRBD2. The germline V gene has CDR1 SGHNT and CDR2 YENEEA. The V and J ends lost 4 bases and 3 bases, in that order; junction bases with no gene match: 6. The length of the CDR3 is 16 residues.

This chain uses TRBV6-5 with TRBJ2-5, with TRBD1 matching over 9 bases. CDR3 length equals 15 residues. From germline, CDR1 is MNHEY and CDR2 SVGAGI. V gave up 2 bases and J gave up 3 bases; unmatched junction bases: 4. The CDR3 coding sequence is TGTGCCAGCAGTTACGGTCGGACAGGGGAAGAGACCCAGTACTTC. Translating gives CASSYGRTGEETQYF.

V gene TRBV5-1 combines with J gene TRBJ2-3; maybe TRBD1 (5 bases). Trimming stripped 4 bases from V and 4 bases from J, with 7 bases between. The CDR3 is 12 residues long. CDR1 and CDR2 from the germline V gene are SGHRS and YFSETQ. The CDR3 spells CASSQGADTQYF. In nucleotides, the CDR3 is TGCGCCAGCAGCCAAGGGGCAGATACGCAGTATTTT.

This clone was counted a few times. The rearrangement joins TRBV25-1 to TRBJ2-5; D is possibly TRBD2 (5 bases). Germline-derived CDR1 and CDR2 are MGHDK and SYGVNS. The CDR3 is 14 residues long. Deletions cut 2 bases from V and 5 bases from J, with 12 bases between. CDR3 region: CASSEASPGETQYF. CDR3 nucleotide sequence: TGTGCCAGCAGTGAAGCCTCCCCGGGGGAGACCCAGTACTTC.

This clone was observed a few times. V is TRBV5-1 and J is TRBJ1-2; 9 bases match TRBD1. Germline CDR1 SGHRS, CDR2 YFSETQ. This CDR3 has 14 amino acids. The V gene end was trimmed by 0 bases and the J gene end by 6 bases; junction bases not matched to a gene: 3. DNA of the CDR3: TGCGCCAGCAGCTTGGACAGGGGGCAGGATGGCTACACCTTC. It is translated as CASSLDRGQDGYTF.

This sequence joins TRBV7-9 and TRBJ2-1; 15 nucleotides match TRBD2. Germline V gene sequence: CDR1 SEHNR, CDR2 FQNEAQ (reference sequence). This CDR3 contains 16 residues. The V and J ends lost 6 bases and 7 bases, in that order; junction bases with no gene match: 7. DNA of the CDR3: TGTGCCAGCAGTTCCTGGACTAGCGGGAGGGGAAATGAGCAGTTCTTC. The encoded protein is CASSSWTSGRGNEQFF.

This clone was counted between two and nine times. This chain connects TRBV14 to TRBJ2-7; 7 bases are shared with TRBD2. The germline CDR1 and CDR2 sequences are SGHDN and FVKESK. V lost 0 bases, J lost 6 bases, and 5 bases stayed unmatched. The CDR3 length is 14 residues. The CDR3 DNA reads as TGTGCCAGCAGCCAAGACGTGCGGGGGTCCGAGCAGTACTTC. Residues: CASSQDVRGSEQYF.

The chain carries TRBV5-4 and TRBJ1-1, with D possibly matching TRBD1 (6 bases). Germline CDR1 SGHNT, CDR2 YYREEE (reference sequence). V was clipped by 8 bases and J by 3 bases, with 11 bases between them. The CDR3 spans 12 residues. CDR3 region: CASSYRDTEAFF. CDR3 DNA sequence: TGTGCCAGTTCCTACAGGGACACTGAAGCTTTCTTT.

This clone was seen only a few times. The V gene is TRBV30, the J gene TRBJ1-6, with 7 bases matching TRBD1. The V gene's germline CDR1 is GTSNPN and CDR2 SVGIG (reference sequence). CDR3 length: 14 residues. With 2 bases clipped from V and 6 bases from J, the junction kept 4 bases outside the gene matches. This CDR3 is CAWSLTGINSPLHF. The CDR3 DNA sequence: TGTGCCTGGAGTCTGACAGGGATTAATTCACCCCTCCACTTT.

The V call is TRBV18, the J call TRBJ1-2; D gene uncertain. CDR3 length equals 13 residues. Germline assignment: CDR1 KGHSH and CDR2 LQKENI. V was pared by 2 bases and J by 4 bases, with 8 bases between. CDR3 residues: CASSPEEGYGYTF. CDR3 coding DNA: TGTGCCAGCTCACCAGAGGAAGGCTATGGCTACACCTTC.

J is TRBJ1-2 and V is TRBV30; 10 positions match TRBD1. In germline, CDR1 is GTSNPN, CDR2 SVGIG (reference sequence). After removal of 4 bases from V and 8 bases from J, the junction contained 7 bases not matched to a gene. The CDR3 length is 13 residues. The CDR3 nucleotides read TGTGCCTGGAACCGACAGGGGGCCTGGGGCTACACCTTC. Protein sequence: CAWNRQGAWGYTF.

This chain uses TRBV19 with TRBJ2-5, with D tentatively TRBD1 (6 bases). CDR3 size: 14 residues. CDR1 is LNHDA, CDR2 SQIVND, per germline (reference sequence). V was clipped by 4 bases and J by 4 bases, with 13 bases between them. The CDR3 DNA reads TGTGCCAGTAGTACCTCTTCAGGGGTAGAGACCCAGTACTTC. It yields the protein CASSTSSGVETQYF.

The V call is TRBV11-2, the J call TRBJ2-7, with a weak D call TRBD1 (6 bases). In germline, CDR1 is SGHAT, CDR2 FQNNGV. V was pared by 6 bases and J by 0 bases, with 18 bases between. This CDR3 is built from 16 residues. The DNA of the CDR3 is TGTGCCAGCAGTCAACTGACAGGTCCAAGCTCCTACGAGCAGTACTTC. Translating gives CASSQLTGPSSYEQYF. The full variable domain, completed using reference TRBV11-2 and TRBJ2-7, is EAGVAQSPRYKIIEKRQSVAFWCNPISGHATLYWYQQILGQGPKLLIQFQNNGVVDDSQLPKDRFSAERLKGVDSTLKIQPAKLEDSAVYLCASSQLTGPSSYEQYFGPGTRLTVT.

This clone turned up a few times. CDR3 protein: CASRNTGFGEETQYF. CDR3 nucleotide sequence: TGTGCCAGCAGGAACACGGGATTTGGGGAAGAGACCCAGTACTTC. The V call is TRBV7-3, the J call TRBJ2-5, with a weak D call TRBD2 (5 bases). Trimming shortened V by 6 bases and J by 3 bases, and 17 bases separated the two germline ends. CDR3 size: 15 residues. The germline CDR1 and CDR2 sequences are SGHTA and FQGTGA.

The V and J genes are TRBV7-2 and TRBJ2-1; D is perhaps TRBD2 (5 bases). V lost 4 bases and J 2 bases, leaving 21 bases between the germline ends. Germline V CDR1 and CDR2: SGHTA, FQGNSA. The CDR3 is 18 residues long. CDR3 DNA: TGTGCCAGCAGCTCACCCATAGGCGGGCTGCAAACCTACAATGAGCAGTTCTTC. Translating it yields CASSSPIGGLQTYNEQFF.

This clone occurred a few times. The chain couples TRBV2 to TRBJ2-4, with D tentatively TRBD1 (5 bases). Between the trimmed V and J ends, which lost 7 bases and 9 bases, there was a span of 16 bases. Germline V gene sequence: CDR1 SNHLY, CDR2 FYNNEI. The CDR3 consists of 13 residues. Here the CDR3 DNA reads TGTGCCAGCATTAGAGACAGAAATGGCATTCAGTACTTC. Translated: CASIRDRNGIQYF. Based on the CDR3 plus reference TRBV2 and TRBJ2-4, the full variable domain is EPEVTQTPSHQVTQMGQEVILRCVPISNHLYFYWYRQILGQKVEFLVSFYNNEISEKSEIFDDQFSVERPDGSNFTLKIRSTKLEDSAMYFCASIRDRNGIQYFGAGTRLSVL.

The rearrangement uses TRBV11-2 and TRBJ2-7, with D perhaps TRBD2 (6 bases). V lost 4 bases and J lost 7, with 20 bases in between. Germline V gene sequence: CDR1 SGHAT, CDR2 FQNNGV. The CDR3 sequence is 15 residues long. The CDR3 sequence: CASSSLRGRGVEQYF. As DNA, the CDR3 is TGTGCCAGCAGCTCCTTGCGGGGACGGGGAGTAGAGCAGTACTTC.

This clone was detected a few times. The chain has TRBV7-2 and TRBJ2-7; 11 nucleotides line up with TRBD1. V gave up 1 base and J gave up 7 bases; unmatched junction bases: 9. This CDR3 is 16 amino acids long. The germline V gene encodes CDR1 SGHTA and CDR2 FQGNSA. The CDR3 nucleotides read TGTGCCAGCAGCTTAGATCTTGGACAGGGGGCGGTGGAGCAGTACTTC. Translation gives CASSLDLGQGAVEQYF.

The chain carries TRBV29-1 and TRBJ2-3; no clear D. The CDR3 consists of 11 residues. The germline V gene encodes CDR1 SQVTM and CDR2 ANQGSEA. The V end was cut by 3 bases, the J end by 5 bases, with 6 bases between. This CDR3 reads CSVDTGDTQYF. CDR3 DNA: TGCAGCGTTGACACCGGAGATACGCAGTATTTT.

V usage is TRBV7-3 and J usage is TRBJ2-5, with 11 bases fitting TRBD2. CDR1 and CDR2 from the germline V gene are SGHTA and FQGTGA. V was pared by 1 base and J by 4 bases, with 5 bases of the junction left unmatched. CDR3 length: 16 amino acids. The CDR3 DNA is TGTGCCAGCAGCTTAAGTAGCGGGGGGGCCGGAGAGACCCAGTACTTC. Amino acid sequence: CASSLSSGGAGETQYF.